This TCR beta chain was profiled in a study of cytomegalovirus exposure and HLA in healthy donors. This clone was counted once. This CDR3 has 12 residues. V lost 4 bases, J lost 7 bases, and 3 bases stayed unmatched. CDR1 and CDR2 from the germline V gene are SGHRS and YFSETQ. The PCR had 60 Vbeta and 13 Jbeta primers. Using immunoSEQ multiplex PCR, the repertoire was profiled, and TCRdb retains in-frame clones only, with some absent. The table lists 100,000 to 140,000 clones, less than 85% of them singletons. The source of this sequence is a woman in her thirties or forties in good health and CMV-seropositive. The chain links TRBV5-1 to TRBJ1-2, with 8 nucleotides matching TRBD1. Source material: PBMCs. The CDR3 spells CASSPQGVGYTF. In nucleotides, the CDR3 is TGCGCCAGCAGCCCACAGGGGGTTGGCTACACCTTC.